This TCR beta chain was found in a study of neoadjuvant anti-PD-1 for oral cavity cancer. The CDR3 has 16 residues. The V end lost 1 base, the J end lost 3 bases, and 14 bases lay between the germline ends. Germline CDR1 SGHRS, CDR2 YFSETQ. Sequenced by immunoSEQ multiplex PCR; TCRdb stores in-frame clones only, minus some. The data hold approximately 68,000 clones, with 86% observed a single time. This sample's time point: after neoadjuvant nivolumab, at surgical resection. The J gene is TRBJ1-3, the V gene TRBV5-1; D gene unclear. This specimen was PBMCs, taken after nivolumab (anti-PD-1) treatment. The TCR comes from a person aged 35-79 years with oral cavity squamous cell carcinoma. This CDR3 is CASSLSGGVYGNTIYF. The CDR3 nucleotides are TGCGCCAGCAGCTTGTCTGGTGGGGTTTATGGAAACACCATATATTTT.